The 16 T cell receptor beta chains below all came from one sample that was sequenced in a study of blood T cells in healthy people across ages. Primers used in a second PCR of about 6 to 11 cycles were a sample-barcoded 5' primer and a J-beta primer mix. TCRdb re-derived calls from the 5' RACE reads in MiXCR, one entry per CDR3 protein. The table has about 650,000 distinct CDR3 sequences, under 65% seen once. Specimen: blood. The receptors were gathered from an elderly woman in good health.

This clonotype was seen repeatedly, ten times or more. This rearrangement joins TRBV20-1 to TRBJ2-3; possible D gene TRBD1, 6 bases. The length of the CDR3 is 14 residues. Per the germline V gene, CDR1 is DFQATT and CDR2 is SNEGSKA (reference sequence). With 6 bases removed from V and 3 bases from J, the gap between germline ends came to 16 bases. CDR3 DNA sequence: TGCAGTGCGACCCTGGGGGCGGTAACAGATACGCAGTATTTT. This codes for CSATLGAVTDTQYF.

The table lists this clonotype with a few counts. CDR3 loop: CASSPLPYNEQFF. CDR3 nucleotide sequence: TGTGCCAGTAGCCCCCTCCCCTACAATGAGCAGTTCTTC. V and J are TRBV6-4 and TRBJ2-1; D unclear. Germline CDR1 MRHNA, CDR2 SNTAGT. Trimming cost V 9 bases and J 2 bases, with 11 bases left between them. CDR3 length equals 13 residues.

This clonotype showed up just once. The J gene is TRBJ1-2, the V gene TRBV4-1; the D is unclear. V lost 4 bases, J lost 0 bases, and 12 bases lay in between. Germline CDR1 reads MGHRA; CDR2 reads YSYEKL. The CDR3 runs to 15 residues. In nucleotides, the CDR3 is TGCGCCAGCAGCCTGATAGGGAGTGCTAACTATGGCTACACCTTC. It encodes CASSLIGSANYGYTF.

Many counts were recorded for this clonotype. The rearrangement joins TRBV4-2 to TRBJ2-1; the match to TRBD2 covers 8 bases. V lost 2 bases, J lost 8 bases, and 5 bases stayed unmatched. Per the germline V gene, CDR1 is LGHNA and CDR2 is YNFKEQ. This CDR3 spans 14 amino acids. CDR3 region: CASSQQAGDHEQFF. CDR3 coding DNA: TGTGCCAGCAGCCAACAAGCGGGGGACCATGAGCAGTTCTTC.

This clonotype was detected many times. In DNA, the CDR3 is TGTGCCAGCAGCTTAGCCCCCTTCGAGGATGAGCAGTTCTTC. It translates to CASSLAPFEDEQFF. This chain connects TRBV7-7 to TRBJ2-1; D is uncertain. CDR3 length: 14 amino acids. The germline gives CDR1 SSHAT, CDR2 FNYEAQ (reference sequence). Trimming took off 0 bases at V and 8 bases at J, with 11 bases between the two ends.

The chain has TRBV7-3 and TRBJ2-7; D unresolved. Germline CDR1 reads SGHTA; CDR2 reads FQGTGA. Trimming left V 4 bases short and J 4 bases short, with 11 bases between. There are 13 residues in the CDR3. The CDR3 loop reads CASSSLDGYEQYF. For the CDR3, the DNA is TGTGCCAGCAGCTCGTTGGACGGTTACGAGCAGTACTTC.

With respect to this clonotype: This could be a read error, since a much larger clone is one nucleotide away. The rearrangement joins TRBV6-6 to TRBJ2-1; TRBD2 is a possible D gene (6 bases). The CDR3 sequence is 13 residues long. The germline CDR1 and CDR2 sequences are MNHNY and SVGAGI (reference sequence). The V end was cut by 10 bases, the J end by 4 bases, with 14 bases between. The CDR3 DNA sequence: TGTGCCAACTCTACGCGGGATTACAATGAGCAGTTCTTC. It codes for CANSTRDYNEQFF.

To note about this clonotype: This clone may be a read error of a much larger clone one base away. The CDR3 DNA sequence: TGTGCCAGCTCACCCGCTAGCGGGGTGGGGCCCAAAAACATTCAGTACTTC. Translated, it gives CASSPASGVGPKNIQYF. The V and J genes are TRBV18 and TRBJ2-4, with 9 positions matching TRBD2. Trimming removed 3 bases from V and 2 bases from J; junction bases left unmatched: 8. The CDR3 runs 17 residues. The V gene's germline CDR1 is KGHSH and CDR2 LQKENI. Combining the CDR3 with reference TRBV18 and TRBJ2-4 gives the whole variable domain NAGVMQNPRHLVRRRGQEARLRCSPMKGHSHVYWYRQLPEEGLKFMVYLQKENIIDESGMPKERFSAEFPKEGPSILRIQQVVRGDSAAYFCASSPASGVGPKNIQYFGAGTRLSVL.

A few counts support this clonotype. The rearrangement links TRBV12-3 or TRBV12-4 to TRBJ2-5; tentatively, D is TRBD1 (7 bases). V lost 8 bases, J lost 2 bases, and 18 bases lay in between. This CDR3 has 15 residues. The CDR3 region has the DNA TGTGCCAGCCAAAAGCAGGGGGGAAGACAAGAGACCCAGTACTTC. It encodes CASQKQGGRQETQYF.

This chain uses TRBV7-2 with TRBJ2-4; D not certain. The DNA end is more similar to TRBJ2-7, so the J call may be wrong. CDR1 is SGHTA, CDR2 FQGNSA, per germline. This CDR3 comprises 13 residues. The CDR3 is CASSSQEYYEQYF. The DNA of the CDR3 is TGTGCCAGCAGCTCTCAAGAGTACTACGAGCAGTACTTC.

In this sample, this clonotype turned up many times. The V and J genes are TRBV6-2 or TRBV6-3 and TRBJ2-4, with TRBD2 matching over 8 bases. Germline V gene lookup returns CDR1 MNHEY and CDR2 SVGEGT. After removal of 6 bases from V and 1 base from J, the junction contained 11 bases not matched to a gene. The CDR3 totals 17 residues. The CDR3 loop reads CASSYAVAGKAKNIQYF. CDR3 bases: TGTGCCAGCAGCTACGCCGTAGCGGGAAAGGCCAAAAACATTCAGTACTTC.

This clonotype was seen a few times. The rearrangement links TRBV2 to TRBJ2-1; no firm D call. CDR1 and CDR2 (germline): SNHLY, FYNNEI. This CDR3 is built from 11 residues. Trimming removed 5 bases from V and 10 bases from J, with 9 bases in between. This chain's CDR3 is CASSSVVEQFF. The CDR3 region has the DNA TGTGCCAGCAGTTCAGTAGTAGAGCAGTTCTTC.

CDR3 sequence: CSASYRDPYNEQFF. The CDR3 coding sequence is TGCAGTGCTAGCTACCGGGACCCTTACAATGAGCAGTTCTTC. V is TRBV20-1 and J is TRBJ2-1; D is tentatively TRBD1 or TRBD2 (5 bases each). With 3 bases removed from V and 4 bases from J, the gap between germline ends came to 13 bases. The germline CDR1 and CDR2 sequences are DFQATT and SNEGSKA (reference sequence). The CDR3 extends over 14 amino acids.

The rearrangement uses TRBV12-3 or TRBV12-4 and TRBJ2-3; TRBD2 matches 9 bases. The length of the CDR3 is 15 residues. Losses at the gene ends were 10 bases for V and 4 bases for J; bases not matched to a gene: 12. The CDR3 loop reads CATRRGGRAADTQYF. The CDR3 DNA follows: TGTGCCACCCGTCGGGGCGGGAGGGCCGCAGATACGCAGTATTTT.

Concerning this clonotype: At one end, the junction sequence differs from germline, possibly due to a read error. J is TRBJ1-5 and V is TRBV7-9; 9 nucleotides align to TRBD1. The CDR3 is made up of 15 amino acids. Germline CDR1 and CDR2: SEHNR and FQNEAQ (reference sequence). DNA of the CDR3: TGTGTCAGCAGCTCCGGGACAGGGCTGAGTCAGCCCCAGCATTTT. Its protein is CVSSSGTGLSQPQHF. Variable domain in full (rest from reference TRBV7-9 and TRBJ1-5): DTGVSQNPRHKITKRGQNVTFRCDPISEHNRLYWYRQTLGQGPEFLTYFQNEAQLEKSRLLSDRFSAERPKGSFSTLEIQRTEQGDSAMYLCVSSSGTGLSQPQHFGDGTRLSIL.

Notes on this clonotype: A single base separates this from a much larger clone, so it may be a read error. This chain connects TRBV7-9 to TRBJ1-1; D is ambiguous. The CDR3 is 13 amino acids. The germline gives CDR1 SEHNR, CDR2 FQNEAQ (reference sequence). Trimming took off 4 bases at V and 1 base at J, with 7 bases between the two ends. The CDR3 sequence is CASSSVENTEAFF. The CDR3 nucleotides read TGTGCCAGCAGCTCAGTGGAGAACACTGAAGCTTTCTTT.